This T cell receptor beta chain stems from a study of blood T cell repertoires in COVID-19. Study in general: COVID-19 samples from acute and convalescent phases originated in the United States, Italy and Spain. Nucleic acid was either cDNA or gDNA, and it came from T cells, B-cell-depleted T cells, or PBMCs.

As handled by the study authors: The authors estimated nucleated cell counts from reference gene primer amplification. The assay was immunoSEQ multiplex PCR, and TCRdb's table has in-frame clones only and misses some. That table furnishes V, J and clone size, whereas the DNA furnished D and trimming. The sample holds tens of thousands of clones; 76% are singletons and the top ten take 5.5% to 7%. The CDR3 runs to 20 residues. V was clipped by 1 base and J by 9 bases; unmatched bases: 17. Germline assignment: CDR1 SNHLY and CDR2 FYNNEI. The clonotype comes from a woman aged 50 to 60 with active or convalescent COVID-19. J is TRBJ2-1 and V is TRBV2, with TRBD2 matching over 14 bases. The source material was peripheral blood. This CDR3 reads CASSEVEGTSGSPPRIEQFF. In DNA form, the CDR3 reads TGTGCCAGCAGTGAAGTCGAGGGGACTAGCGGGAGCCCCCCCCGGATTGAGCAGTTCTTC.